A single sample is the source of the 9 T cell receptor beta chains below, sequenced in a study of blood T cells in healthy people across ages. The use of a sample-barcoded 5' primer and a J-beta primer mix characterized a second PCR of 7 to 11 cycles. TCRdb itself ran the 5' RACE reads through MiXCR, one entry per CDR3 protein. Found here are hundreds of thousands of distinct CDR3 sequences, approximately 21% of them singletons; the top ten hold roughly 3.7%. Sequenced input: blood. All receptors derive from a man between 65 and 85 years old in good health.

The table lists this clonotype with a few counts. The chain uses TRBV20-1 and TRBJ2-1, with 7 nucleotides matching TRBD1. With 3 bases clipped from V and 6 bases from J, the junction kept 5 bases outside the gene matches. This CDR3 has 13 residues. Germline-derived CDR1 and CDR2 are DFQATT and SNEGSKA (reference sequence). The CDR3 coding sequence is TGCAGTGCTAGCGACAGGGCCCCCAATGAGCAGTTCTTC. Its protein is CSASDRAPNEQFF.

This chain uses TRBV6-2 or TRBV6-3 with TRBJ2-1; 8 nucleotides agree with TRBD1. Germline V gene data show CDR1 as MNHEY and CDR2 as SVGEGT. The ends lost 3 bases at V and 7 bases at J; junction bases unmatched: 8. There are 15 residues in the CDR3. The CDR3 is CASSYGRTGWNEQFF. The DNA of the CDR3 is TGTGCCAGCAGTTATGGAAGGACAGGGTGGAATGAGCAGTTCTTC.

The CDR3 spells CASSLGSDYHYEQYF. CDR3 DNA sequence: TGTGCCAGCAGCTTAGGCTCCGACTATCACTACGAGCAGTACTTC. The chain recombines TRBV7-2 with TRBJ2-7; possible D gene TRBD2, 5 bases. Between the trimmed V and J ends, which lost 1 base and 3 bases, there was a span of 13 bases. The CDR3 is made up of 15 amino acids. Germline CDR1 SGHTA, CDR2 FQGNSA.

This clonotype showed up many times. The J gene is TRBJ1-1, the V gene TRBV6-5; D unclear. CDR1 is MNHEY, CDR2 SVGAGI, per germline. Trimming left V 6 bases short and J 5 bases short, with 7 bases between. This CDR3 is 11 amino acids long. CDR3 sequence reads: CASRGRTEAFF. The CDR3 DNA reads as TGTGCCAGCAGGGGAAGGACTGAAGCTTTCTTT.

This chain connects TRBV29-1 to TRBJ1-2; TRBD1 matches at 9 bases. The trim removed 6 bases at V and 4 bases at J, leaving 9 bases unmatched. Germline V gene data show CDR1 as SQVTM and CDR2 as ANQGSEA. The CDR3 is 14 amino acids. CDR3 DNA sequence: TGCAGCGTCCGAAGCGGGACAGGGAGCTATGGCTACACCTTC. Translating it yields CSVRSGTGSYGYTF.

This clonotype was observed a few times. The chain joins TRBV27 to TRBJ1-4; perhaps TRBD1 as D (6 bases). CDR1 and CDR2 (germline): MNHEY, SMNVEV (reference sequence). V lost 3 bases and J 8 bases, leaving 13 bases between the germline ends. The CDR3 spans 14 residues. DNA for the CDR3: TGTGCCAGCAGTTTCTCCAGGGGTAACGAAAAACTGTTTTTT. Its protein product is CASSFSRGNEKLFF.

This clonotype was found a few times. V gene TRBV24-1 combines with J gene TRBJ2-5, with TRBD1 identical over 8 bases. Losses at the gene ends were 6 bases for V and 5 bases for J; bases not matched to a gene: 4. The CDR3 has 13 residues. The germline gives CDR1 KGHDR, CDR2 SFDVKD. The CDR3, as DNA: TGTGCCACCAGTTTAGGACAGGGTGAGACCCAGTACTTC. This codes for CATSLGQGETQYF.

The V call is TRBV20-1, the J call TRBJ2-7, with D maybe TRBD2 (6 bases). The V end was cut by 0 bases, the J end by 0 bases, with 9 bases between. CDR1 is DFQATT and CDR2 is SNEGSKA in the germline V gene (reference sequence). CDR3 length: 14 amino acids. CDR3 coding DNA: TGCAGTGCTAGAGATTTGCGGGACTCCTACGAGCAGTACTTC. Translating gives CSARDLRDSYEQYF.

This clonotype was counted only a few times. The chain has TRBV5-1 and TRBJ2-5; 8 nucleotides line up with TRBD2. CDR3 length: 16 amino acids. Germline V lookup: CDR1 SGHRS, CDR2 YFSETQ. Trimming took 4 bases from V and 5 from J; bases not matched to a gene: 13. The CDR3 reads CASSPSTSGGGETQYF. The CDR3 DNA reads TGCGCCAGCAGCCCCTCAACTAGCGGAGGGGGGGAGACCCAGTACTTC.